These 27 T cell receptor beta chains originate from one sample sequenced in a study of shared clonotypes between healthy human individuals. The assay was immunoSEQ multiplex PCR, and TCRdb's table has in-frame clones only and misses some. The sample contains 2 million to 3 million clones, approximately 94% of which appear only once. Specimen: naive CD4+ T cells sorted from blood. As to subset: CD45RA+ positively selected. The receptors originated from a man between 18 and 35 years old in good health.

The chain has TRBV21-1 and TRBJ2-7; the table's D call TRBD1 went unverified against the DNA. TRBV21-1 is shown as a pseudogene. CDR3 length equals 15 residues. The CDR3 loop reads CASSTDLDRSYEQYF. The CDR3 bases are TGTGCCAGCAGCACCGACCTAGACAGATCCTACGAGCAGTACTTC.

The V gene is TRBV4-3, the J gene TRBJ2-5, with TRBD1 matching over 9 bases. CDR3 length: 18 residues. Germline V gene sequence: CDR1 LGHNA, CDR2 YSLEER. Unmatched junction bases numbered 12, after V lost 0 bases and J lost 4 bases. As DNA, the CDR3 is TGCGCCAGCAGCCAAGAGCAGGGAACAGGGGGCGTTTTAGAGACCCAGTACTTC. It encodes CASSQEQGTGGVLETQYF.

This clone was seen just once. The chain links TRBV10-1 to TRBJ2-3, with 12 nucleotides matching TRBD2. Looked up from germline, CDR1 is WNHNN and CDR2 is SYGVQD (reference sequence). The trim removed 0 bases at V and 9 bases at J, leaving 7 bases unmatched. The CDR3 is 16 amino acids. This chain's CDR3 is CASSESWPSGRGTQYF. The CDR3 region has the DNA TGCGCCAGCAGTGAGTCTTGGCCTAGCGGGAGGGGGACGCAGTATTTT.

The chain combines TRBV27 with TRBJ1-1; the D is unclear. The CDR3 is made up of 18 amino acids. V lost 2 bases and J 1 base, leaving 20 bases between the germline ends. Looked up from germline, CDR1 is MNHEY and CDR2 is SMNVEV (reference sequence). The CDR3, as DNA: TGTGCCAGCAGTTTAGTGGGTCTGGGGTTAAAAGAGAACACTGAAGCTTTCTTT. It is translated as CASSLVGLGLKENTEAFF.

The rearrangement joins TRBV19 to TRBJ1-5; D call uncertain. V was trimmed by 7 bases and J by 0 bases, leaving 19 bases between them. This CDR3 region has 17 residues. Germline V gives CDR1 LNHDA, CDR2 SQIVND (reference sequence). In DNA form, the CDR3 reads TGTGCCAGTACCGGCTCGGGGATGCTTTATAGCAATCAGCCCCAGCATTTT. Translation: CASTGSGMLYSNQPQHF.

The chain joins TRBV10-3 to TRBJ1-2, with D perhaps TRBD1 (6 bases). The CDR3 covers 15 residues. The V and J ends lost 0 bases and 4 bases respectively, with 12 bases between them. The germline V gene has CDR1 ENHRY and CDR2 SYGVKD. CDR3 sequence: CAISESWQGFYGYTF. In DNA, the CDR3 is TGTGCCATCAGTGAGTCGTGGCAGGGGTTCTATGGCTACACCTTC.

The CDR3 DNA reads TGTGCCAGCTCACCACCGGTCAGAATGGAGACCCAGTACTTC. Translation gives CASSPPVRMETQYF. The chain has TRBV18 and TRBJ2-5, with D hard to call. Trimming took off 0 bases at V and 5 bases at J, with 10 bases between the two ends. This CDR3 is built from 14 residues. Germline CDR1 is KGHSH and CDR2 is LQKENI.

The chain recombines TRBV14 with TRBJ2-7; either TRBD1 or TRBD2 may supply D (5 bases each). Germline V gene sequence: CDR1 SGHDN, CDR2 FVKESK. This CDR3 region has 14 residues. V lost 4 bases and J lost 6, with 16 bases in between. The CDR3 sequence is CASSRTGRRFEQYF. The CDR3 DNA follows: TGTGCCAGCAGCCGTACGGGACGCCGGTTCGAGCAGTACTTC.

This clone has just one count. V and J are TRBV19 and TRBJ1-1, with a tentative D call TRBD1 (6 bases). V dropped 4 bases and J dropped 6 bases, with 12 bases sitting between them. The CDR3 runs to 13 residues. Germline V gene data show CDR1 as LNHDA and CDR2 as SQIVND (reference sequence). CDR3 sequence reads: CASSTNREAEAFF. The CDR3 DNA is TGTGCCAGTAGTACCAACAGGGAGGCTGAAGCTTTCTTT.

V gene TRBV6-5 combines with J gene TRBJ2-3; 7 bases are a match to TRBD1. V was pared by 5 bases and J by 7 bases, with 9 bases of the junction left unmatched. The V gene's germline CDR1 is MNHEY and CDR2 SVGAGI. This CDR3 is 14 amino acids long. The CDR3 sequence: CASSQRRDSYTQYF. In DNA form, the CDR3 reads TGTGCCAGCAGTCAGCGACGGGACAGTTATACGCAGTATTTT.

The chain links TRBV7-2 to TRBJ2-7, with 8 bases that match TRBD1. The V gene's germline CDR1 is SGHTA and CDR2 FQGNSA. V trimming: 1 base; J trimming: 3 bases; junction bases outside the gene matches: 11. The CDR3 covers 17 residues. Here the CDR3 DNA reads TGTGCCAGCAGCTTAGACACCACAGGGGGACCGATCTACGAGCAGTACTTC. Its translation is CASSLDTTGGPIYEQYF.

The rearrangement links TRBV13 to TRBJ2-1; 7 bases map to TRBD2. This CDR3 is built from 17 residues. V lost 5 bases to trimming and J lost 0 bases; unmatched junction nucleotides: 10. Germline V lookup: CDR1 PRHDT, CDR2 FYEKMQ (reference sequence). The CDR3 bases are TGTGCCAGCAGCCCAGATCTAGCGGAACTCTCCTACAATGAGCAGTTCTTC. Encoded protein: CASSPDLAELSYNEQFF.

This clone was counted once. J is TRBJ1-4 and V is TRBV13; D perhaps matches TRBD1 (5 bases). Germline CDR1 is PRHDT and CDR2 is FYEKMQ (reference sequence). This CDR3 has 15 amino acids. Trimming removed 3 bases at V and 5 bases at J, with 13 bases between. This chain's CDR3 is CASSFKYWGNEKLFF. The CDR3 region has the DNA TGTGCCAGCAGCTTTAAGTATTGGGGGAATGAAAAACTGTTTTTT.

The rearrangement links TRBV30 to TRBJ2-1; possibly TRBD2 for D (6 bases). V was trimmed by 1 base and J by 8 bases, leaving 15 bases between them. The CDR3 loop spans 14 amino acids. The germline CDR1 and CDR2 sequences are GTSNPN and SVGIG (reference sequence). The CDR3 region has the DNA TGTGCCTGGAGTGGCGGGGCCAGGGTCGATGAGCAGTTCTTC. It translates to CAWSGGARVDEQFF.

The V call is TRBV7-9, the J call TRBJ2-7; D not resolved. CDR3 length equals 11 residues. Trimming shortened V by 7 bases and J by 7 bases, and 11 bases separated the two germline ends. From germline, CDR1 is SEHNR and CDR2 FQNEAQ (reference sequence). CDR3 sequence: CASTTSGEQYF. The CDR3 DNA is TGTGCCAGCACCACCTCTGGAGAGCAGTACTTC.

This chain links TRBV14 with TRBJ1-1; D is ambiguous. V gave up 0 bases and J gave up 1 base, with 12 bases separating them. The germline V gene has CDR1 SGHDN and CDR2 FVKESK. This CDR3 spans 16 amino acids. The DNA for the CDR3 is TGTGCCAGCAGCCAAGATCTAGGGATACAGAACACTGAAGCTTTCTTT. Its protein is CASSQDLGIQNTEAFF.

The chain carries TRBV11-2 and TRBJ2-5; no reliable D call. V lost 5 bases and J lost 5, with 15 bases in between. The CDR3 is made up of 14 amino acids. Germline loops: CDR1 SGHAT, CDR2 FQNNGV. The CDR3 sequence is CASSPPVNRETQYF. The CDR3 DNA reads TGTGCCAGCAGCCCCCCGGTGAATCGGGAGACCCAGTACTTC.

V gene TRBV10-3 combines with J gene TRBJ2-5; D ambiguous. The DNA end is more similar to TRBJ2-7, so the J call may be wrong. From germline, CDR1 is ENHRY and CDR2 SYGVKD. The CDR3 spans 11 residues. The CDR3: CAISPDREQYF. CDR3 coding DNA: TGTGCCATCAGTCCCGACCGCGAGCAGTACTTC.

The rearrangement links TRBV10-3 to TRBJ1-3; no definite D call. The CDR3 extends over 15 amino acids. The germline V gene has CDR1 ENHRY and CDR2 SYGVKD. Deletions cut 11 bases from V and 0 bases from J, with 17 bases between. The CDR3 sequence: CAGSLGPNSGNTIYF. CDR3 in DNA: TGTGCCGGATCACTGGGCCCTAACTCTGGAAACACCATATATTTT.

The V call is TRBV5-4, the J call TRBJ1-6, with D perhaps matching TRBD1 (5 bases). This CDR3 contains 13 residues. The V gene's germline CDR1 is SGHNT and CDR2 YYREEE (reference sequence). Trimming cost V 2 bases and J 9 bases, with 9 bases left between them. CDR3 region: CASSLGTISPLHF. For the CDR3, the DNA is TGTGCCAGCAGCTTAGGGACCATTTCACCCCTCCACTTT.

The chain joins TRBV5-1 to TRBJ2-1; 14 bases fit TRBD2. The CDR3 sequence is 17 residues long. Unmatched junction bases numbered 14, after V lost 6 bases and J lost 9 bases. Germline V gives CDR1 SGHRS, CDR2 YFSETQ. The CDR3 here is CASTLGDGTSGGGEQFF. The CDR3 DNA reads TGCGCCAGCACTCTGGGAGATGGGACTAGCGGGGGTGGTGAGCAGTTCTTC.

The table lists this clone with a count of one. The chain combines TRBV19 with TRBJ2-7; 8 nucleotides align to TRBD1. Germline values: CDR1 LNHDA, CDR2 SQIVND (reference sequence). Trimming at V came to 1 base and at J to 2 bases, leaving 7 bases not matched to a gene. The CDR3 is made up of 16 amino acids. The CDR3 here is CASSIASTGVTYEQYF. The CDR3 coding sequence is TGTGCCAGTAGTATAGCCTCGACAGGGGTTACCTACGAGCAGTACTTC. Looking up the rest from reference TRBV19 and TRBJ2-7 gives the full variable domain: DGGITQSPKYLFRKEGQNVTLSCEQNLNHDAMYWYRQDPGQGLRLIYYSQIVNDFQKGDIAEGYSVSREKKESFPLTVTSAQKNPTAFYLCASSIASTGVTYEQYFGPGTRLTVT.

V gene TRBV6-1 combines with J gene TRBJ1-2; a possible D gene is TRBD1 (5 bases). CDR1 and CDR2 (germline): MNHNS, SASEGT. V lost 7 bases to trimming and J lost 8 bases, with 20 bases between them. CDR3 length equals 14 residues. CDR3 loop: CASKDPGAPRGYTF. The DNA for the CDR3 is TGTGCCAGCAAAGATCCCGGGGCCCCTAGAGGCTACACCTTC.

J is TRBJ1-6 and V is TRBV10-3; D may be TRBD1 (5 bases). Between the trimmed V and J ends, which lost 3 bases and 10 bases, there was a span of 10 bases. There are 13 residues in the CDR3. The V gene's germline CDR1 is ENHRY and CDR2 SYGVKD. The CDR3 DNA reads TGTGCCATCAGTGATACAGGCGGGTCACCCCTCCACTTT. As protein: CAISDTGGSPLHF.

The rearrangement uses TRBV4-2 and TRBJ2-3; 10 nucleotides agree with TRBD2. The J segment lost 5 bases and the V segment lost 4 bases, leaving 12 bases of the junction unmatched. This CDR3 is 17 amino acids long. Germline-derived CDR1 and CDR2 are LGHNA and YNFKEQ. The DNA for the CDR3 is TGTGCCAGCAGCCCAGATTTAGCGGGAGGATTGGGAGATACGCAGTATTTT. Amino acids: CASSPDLAGGLGDTQYF.

This clone appeared a few times. This same CDR3 is encoded by further DNA sequences in the sample. CDR3 DNA sequence: TGTGCCAGCTCACCACTGGGGGTGAACACTGAAGCTTTCTTT. Protein: CASSPLGVNTEAFF. The rearrangement links TRBV18 to TRBJ1-1; D might be TRBD1 (5 bases). The CDR3 runs to 14 residues. CDR1 and CDR2 (germline): KGHSH, LQKENI. V lost 1 base to trimming and J lost 0 bases, with 6 bases between them.

The V and J genes are TRBV7-2 and TRBJ2-2; D is undetermined. In germline, CDR1 is SGHTA, CDR2 FQGNSA. The V and J ends lost 0 bases and 6 bases respectively, with 14 bases between them. The CDR3 has 16 residues. DNA for the CDR3: TGTGCCAGCAGCTTAGCTCATCTCTGGATGGCCGGGGAGCTGTTTTTT. It encodes CASSLAHLWMAGELFF.